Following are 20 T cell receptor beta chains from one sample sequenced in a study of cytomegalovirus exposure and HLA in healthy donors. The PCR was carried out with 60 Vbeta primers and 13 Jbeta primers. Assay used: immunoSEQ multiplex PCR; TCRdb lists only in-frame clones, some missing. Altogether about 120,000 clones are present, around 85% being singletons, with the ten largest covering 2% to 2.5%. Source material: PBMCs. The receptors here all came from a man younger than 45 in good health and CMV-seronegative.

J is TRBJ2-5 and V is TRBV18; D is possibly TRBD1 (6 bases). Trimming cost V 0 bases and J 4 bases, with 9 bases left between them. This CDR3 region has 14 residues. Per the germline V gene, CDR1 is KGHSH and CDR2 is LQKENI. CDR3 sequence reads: CASSPPNRAETQYF. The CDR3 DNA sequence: TGTGCCAGCTCACCACCGAACAGGGCAGAGACCCAGTACTTC.

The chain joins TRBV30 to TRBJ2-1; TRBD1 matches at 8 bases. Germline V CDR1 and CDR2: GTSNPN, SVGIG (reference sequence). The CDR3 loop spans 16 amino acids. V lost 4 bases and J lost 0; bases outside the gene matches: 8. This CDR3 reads CAWKGAQGVSYNEQFF. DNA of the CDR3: TGTGCCTGGAAGGGAGCACAGGGGGTCTCCTACAATGAGCAGTTCTTC.

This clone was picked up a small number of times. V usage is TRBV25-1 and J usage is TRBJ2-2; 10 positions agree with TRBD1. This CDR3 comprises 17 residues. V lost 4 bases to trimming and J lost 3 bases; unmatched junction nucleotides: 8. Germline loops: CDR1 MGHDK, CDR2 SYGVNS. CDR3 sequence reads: CASSAPAGTGDTGELFF. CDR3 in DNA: TGTGCCAGCAGTGCGCCAGCCGGGACAGGGGACACCGGGGAGCTGTTTTTT.

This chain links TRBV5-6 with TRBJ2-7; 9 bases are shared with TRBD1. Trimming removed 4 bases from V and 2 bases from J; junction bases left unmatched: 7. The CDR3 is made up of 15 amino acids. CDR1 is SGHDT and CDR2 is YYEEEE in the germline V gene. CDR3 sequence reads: CASSRGDRVTYEQYF. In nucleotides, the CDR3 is TGTGCCAGCAGCCGGGGGGACAGGGTCACCTACGAGCAGTACTTC.

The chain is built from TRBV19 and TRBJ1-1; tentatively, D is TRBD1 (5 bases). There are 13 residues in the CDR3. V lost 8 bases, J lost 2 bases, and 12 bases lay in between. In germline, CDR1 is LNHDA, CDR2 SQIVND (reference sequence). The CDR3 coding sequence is TGTGCCAGTGGGGCGAAACTAAACACTGAAGCTTTCTTT. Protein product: CASGAKLNTEAFF.

The CDR3 DNA sequence: TGTGCCAGCAGCCGCCTCAGGTTCTCTAGCAATCAGCCCCAGCATTTT. This encodes CASSRLRFSSNQPQHF. The gene calls are TRBV7-8 and TRBJ1-5; D is ambiguous. This CDR3 comprises 16 residues. Germline-derived CDR1 and CDR2 are SGHVS and FQNEAQ. Trimming took 5 bases from V and 0 from J, leaving 14 bases between them.

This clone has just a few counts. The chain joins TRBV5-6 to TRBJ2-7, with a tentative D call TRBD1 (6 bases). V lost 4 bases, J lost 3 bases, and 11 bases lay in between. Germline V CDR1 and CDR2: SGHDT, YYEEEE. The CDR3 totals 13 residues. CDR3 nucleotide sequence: TGTGCCAGCAGCCCGACAGGATTCTACGAGCAGTACTTC. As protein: CASSPTGFYEQYF.

The CDR3 reads CASSREGQYMETQYF. As DNA, the CDR3 is TGCGCCAGCAGCCGCGAAGGACAGTACATGGAGACCCAGTACTTC. V and J are TRBV4-1 and TRBJ2-5; possibly TRBD1 for D (6 bases). CDR1 is MGHRA, CDR2 YSYEKL, per germline. The CDR3 is 15 residues long. V lost 4 bases to trimming and J lost 5 bases, with 17 bases between them.

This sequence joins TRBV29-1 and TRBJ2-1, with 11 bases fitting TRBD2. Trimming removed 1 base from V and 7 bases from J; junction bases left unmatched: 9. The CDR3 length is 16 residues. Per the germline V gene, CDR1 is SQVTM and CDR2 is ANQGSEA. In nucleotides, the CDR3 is TGCAGCGTTGAAGGACTAGCGGGAAGTGACCCAAATGAGCAGTTCTTC. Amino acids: CSVEGLAGSDPNEQFF.

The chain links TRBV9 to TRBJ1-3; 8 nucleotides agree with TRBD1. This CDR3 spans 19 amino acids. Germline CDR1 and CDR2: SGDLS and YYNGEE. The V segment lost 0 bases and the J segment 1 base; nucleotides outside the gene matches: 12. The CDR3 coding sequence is TGTGCCAGCAGCGTAGCCCCGATGGGACAGGCCCCATCTGGAAACACCATATATTTT. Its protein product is CASSVAPMGQAPSGNTIYF.

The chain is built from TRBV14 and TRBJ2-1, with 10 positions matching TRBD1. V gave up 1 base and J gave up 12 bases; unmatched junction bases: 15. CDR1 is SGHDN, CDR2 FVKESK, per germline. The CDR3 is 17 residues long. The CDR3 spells CASSQASPGQGRFWQFF. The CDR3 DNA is TGTGCCAGCAGCCAAGCCTCACCGGGACAGGGGAGGTTTTGGCAGTTCTTC.

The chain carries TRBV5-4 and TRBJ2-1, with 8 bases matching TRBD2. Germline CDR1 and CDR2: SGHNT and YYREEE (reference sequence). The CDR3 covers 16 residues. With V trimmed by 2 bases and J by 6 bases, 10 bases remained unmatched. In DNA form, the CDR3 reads TGTGCCAGCAGCTTCCGGGGGGGGGCCCAAGGCAATGAGCAGTTCTTC. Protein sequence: CASSFRGGAQGNEQFF.

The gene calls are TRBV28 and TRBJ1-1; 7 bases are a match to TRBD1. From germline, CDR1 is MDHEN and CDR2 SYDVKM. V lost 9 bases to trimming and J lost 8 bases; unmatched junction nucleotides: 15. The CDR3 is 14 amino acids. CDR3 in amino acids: CASDRAEGWPEAFF. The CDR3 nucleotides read TGTGCCAGTGACAGGGCAGAGGGGTGGCCCGAAGCTTTCTTT.

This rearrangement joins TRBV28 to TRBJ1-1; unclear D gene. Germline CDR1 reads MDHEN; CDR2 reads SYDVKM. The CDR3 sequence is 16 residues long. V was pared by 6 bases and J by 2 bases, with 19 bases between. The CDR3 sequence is CASRPHGRGSNTEAFF. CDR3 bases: TGTGCCAGCAGACCCCATGGGCGGGGTTCAAACACTGAAGCTTTCTTT.

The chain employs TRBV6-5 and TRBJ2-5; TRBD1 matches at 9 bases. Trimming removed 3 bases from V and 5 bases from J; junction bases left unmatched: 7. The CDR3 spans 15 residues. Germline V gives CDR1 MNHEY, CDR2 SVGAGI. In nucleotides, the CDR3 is TGTGCCAGCAGTTATCCCGGACAGGGGTGGGAGACCCAGTACTTC. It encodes CASSYPGQGWETQYF.

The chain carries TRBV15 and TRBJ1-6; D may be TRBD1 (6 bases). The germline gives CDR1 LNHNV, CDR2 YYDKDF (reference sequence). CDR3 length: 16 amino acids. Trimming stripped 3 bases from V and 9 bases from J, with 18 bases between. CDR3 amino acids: CATSRGVTGGASPLHF. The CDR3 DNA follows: TGTGCCACCAGCAGGGGGGTGACAGGTGGGGCTTCACCCCTCCACTTT.

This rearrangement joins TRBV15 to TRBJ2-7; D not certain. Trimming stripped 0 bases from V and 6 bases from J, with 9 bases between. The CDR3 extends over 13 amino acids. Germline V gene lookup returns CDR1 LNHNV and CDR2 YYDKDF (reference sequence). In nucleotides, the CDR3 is TGTGCCACCAGCAGAGATCGGAGTGGCGAGCAGTACTTC. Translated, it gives CATSRDRSGEQYF.

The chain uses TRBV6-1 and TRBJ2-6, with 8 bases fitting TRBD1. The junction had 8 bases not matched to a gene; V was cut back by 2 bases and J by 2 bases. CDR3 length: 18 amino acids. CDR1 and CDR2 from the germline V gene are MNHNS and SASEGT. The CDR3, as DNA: TGTGCCAGCAGTGAACGGGGACAGGCGATGCCTGGGGCCAACGTCCTGACTTTC. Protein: CASSERGQAMPGANVLTF.

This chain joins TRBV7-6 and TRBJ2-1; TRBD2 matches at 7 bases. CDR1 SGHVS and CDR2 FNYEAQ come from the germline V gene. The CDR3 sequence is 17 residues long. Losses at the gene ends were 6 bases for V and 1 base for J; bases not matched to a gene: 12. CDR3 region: CASSEGGGSASYNEQFF. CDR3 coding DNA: TGTGCCAGCAGTGAAGGCGGGGGTAGCGCGTCCTACAATGAGCAGTTCTTC.

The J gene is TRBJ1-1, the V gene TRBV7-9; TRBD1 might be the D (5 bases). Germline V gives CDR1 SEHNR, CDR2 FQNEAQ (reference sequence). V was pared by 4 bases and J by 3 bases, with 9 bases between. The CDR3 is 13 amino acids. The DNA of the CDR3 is TGTGCCAGCAGCTCCAGGGAGGACACTGAAGCTTTCTTT. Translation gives CASSSREDTEAFF.